The present TCR beta chain was sequenced within a study of CD8+ T cells in alopecia areata. Overall study: C3H/HeJ donors with spontaneous alopecia, about 6-13 months old, supplied skin grafts to approximately 7-11-week-old female C3H/HeJ mice. Points from the study as a whole: Lesional tissue from the scalp (especially in alopecia totalis/universalis) showed higher clonality than normal scalp.

CDR1 is NNHNN, CDR2 SYGAGS, per germline (reference sequence). J gave up 1 base and V 0 bases, and 3 bases lay outside the gene matches. The CDR3 is made up of 16 amino acids. RNA extraction and reverse transcription yielded cDNA as sequencing template. The repertoire was sequenced with immunoSEQ multiplex PCR; TCRdb's copy has only in-frame clones and lacks some. The sample yields around 290,000 clones, without any singletons. Cells from pooled cutaneous lymph nodes were sorted by CD4, CD8alpha, NKG2D, NKG2ACE and other markers. This clone was detected a few times. Its antigen is unknown. Any gene name here is a mouse gene name. The read terminates 4 residues ahead of where the CDR3 ends, so the germline J gene completes it.

Material for sequencing was CD4+ T cells sorted from a lymph node. The receptor comes from a C3H/HeJ mouse with alopecia areata. Mice of this strain are of MHC haplotype H2-k. V gene TRBV13-2 combines with J gene TRBJ2-5; 9 bases map to TRBD2. CDR3: CASGDVSGGDQDTQYF. The covered CDR3 bases are TGTGCCAGCGGTGATGTTTCTGGGGGGGACCAAGAC.